These T cell receptor beta chains were read from a single sample in a study of blood T cell repertoires in COVID-19. Method: immunoSEQ multiplex PCR; TCRdb's copy keeps in-frame clones and lacks some. The sample lists 280,000 or so clones; around 82% were seen once. Material for sequencing was peripheral blood. These receptors all stem from a woman in her forties or fifties who had recovered from COVID-19. CDR3s include the opening cysteine and the closing phenylalanine or tryptophan. The D gene is left open where the match is weak. Size values are once, few and many counts, or a class for expanded clones, and some rows have none.

J gene: TRBJ2-7; D gene: -; CDR3 length: 14; clone size: -; V gene: TRBV19; CDR3 DNA: TGTGCCAGTAGTCCTCTAGCGACCTGGTCCGAGCAGTACTTC; CDR3 protein: CASSPLATWSEQYF
J gene: TRBJ2-3; D gene: TRBD2; CDR3 length: 18; clone size: -; V gene: TRBV7-3; CDR3 DNA: TGTGCCAGCAGCTTACGGGCCAGGACTAGCGGTAACACAGATACGCAGTATTTT; CDR3 protein: CASSLRARTSGNTDTQYF
J gene: TRBJ1-3; D gene: -; CDR3 length: 15; clone size: -; V gene: TRBV3-1/TRBV3-2; CDR3 DNA: TGTGCCAGCAGCCCGGGGGGGGCGTTTGGAAACACCATATATTTT; CDR3 protein: CASSPGGAFGNTIYF
J gene: TRBJ1-1; D gene: -; CDR3 length: 12; clone size: -; V gene: TRBV4-2; CDR3 DNA: TGTGCCAGCAGCCGCACAACAGGGCAAGCTTTCTTT; CDR3 protein: CASSRTTGQAFF
J gene: TRBJ1-4; D gene: -; CDR3 length: 14; clone size: -; V gene: TRBV5-1; CDR3 DNA: TGCGCCAGCAGCGACTACAACACTAATGAAAAACTGTTTTTT; CDR3 protein: CASSDYNTNEKLFF
J gene: TRBJ2-7; D gene: TRBD2; CDR3 length: 15; clone size: -; V gene: TRBV4-1; CDR3 DNA: TGCGCCAGCAGCCAAGAGTGGGGGGGAGACTACGAGCAGTACTTC; CDR3 protein: CASSQEWGGDYEQYF
J gene: TRBJ1-3; D gene: -; CDR3 length: 15; clone size: -; V gene: TRBV18; CDR3 DNA: TGTGCCAGCTCACCCGCCTTGGGGAGCGGAAACACCATATATTTT; CDR3 protein: CASSPALGSGNTIYF
J gene: TRBJ1-1; D gene: TRBD1; CDR3 length: 15; clone size: -; V gene: TRBV7-8; CDR3 DNA: TGTGCCAGCAGCTTCGCAGGGACAGTGAACACTGAAGCTTTCTTT; CDR3 protein: CASSFAGTVNTEAFF
J gene: TRBJ2-5; D gene: -; CDR3 length: 14; clone size: -; V gene: TRBV5-1; CDR3 DNA: TGCGCCAGCAGCTTGTCGCCCGGGGTAGAGACCCAGTACTTC; CDR3 protein: CASSLSPGVETQYF
J gene: TRBJ1-1; D gene: -; CDR3 length: 16; clone size: -; V gene: TRBV7-8; CDR3 DNA: TGTGCCAGCAGCTTTCGGGGGGGCAACGGGAACACTGAAGCTTTCTTT; CDR3 protein: CASSFRGGNGNTEAFF
J gene: TRBJ2-7; D gene: TRBD2; CDR3 length: 12; clone size: -; V gene: TRBV7-3; CDR3 DNA: TGTGCCAGCGGGACTAGCCTCTACGAGCAGTACTTC; CDR3 protein: CASGTSLYEQYF
J gene: TRBJ1-4; D gene: TRBD1; CDR3 length: 20; clone size: -; V gene: TRBV20-1; CDR3 DNA: TGCAGTGCTGGTGGCCAAGCCATCCGTCCACAGGGGGCAGTCGTTGAAAAACTGTTTTTT; CDR3 protein: CSAGGQAIRPQGAVVEKLFF
J gene: TRBJ2-1; D gene: TRBD1; CDR3 length: 15; clone size: -; V gene: TRBV9; CDR3 DNA: TGTGCCAGCAGCGCGACAGGGGGCGCGTTGGATGAGCAGTTCTTC; CDR3 protein: CASSATGGALDEQFF
J gene: TRBJ2-1; D gene: TRBD2; CDR3 length: 18; clone size: -; V gene: TRBV7-6; CDR3 DNA: TGTGCCAGCAGCTTAGGAGATTGGAGCGGGGGGCCGGTTGATGAGCAGTTCTTC; CDR3 protein: CASSLGDWSGGPVDEQFF
J gene: TRBJ2-2; D gene: -; CDR3 length: 15; clone size: -; V gene: TRBV9; CDR3 DNA: TGTGCCAGCAGCGTAGCTCGGGGTATTACCGGGGAGCTGTTTTTT; CDR3 protein: CASSVARGITGELFF
J gene: TRBJ1-5; D gene: -; CDR3 length: 15; clone size: -; V gene: TRBV6-5; CDR3 DNA: TGTGCCAGCAGTTACTCGGGGGGGGCAGGTCGACCCCAGCATTTT; CDR3 protein: CASSYSGGAGRPQHF
J gene: TRBJ1-5; D gene: TRBD1; CDR3 length: 15; clone size: -; V gene: TRBV18; CDR3 DNA: TGTGCCAGCTCACAAGACAGGGATAGCAATCAGCCCCAGCATTTT; CDR3 protein: CASSQDRDSNQPQHF
J gene: TRBJ2-7; D gene: -; CDR3 length: 14; clone size: once; V gene: TRBV28; CDR3 DNA: TGTGCCAGCAGGGTAGCGTCAAGCTCCTACGAGCAGTACTTC; CDR3 protein: CASRVASSSYEQYF
J gene: TRBJ1-3; D gene: -; CDR3 length: 14; clone size: -; V gene: TRBV3-1/TRBV3-2; CDR3 DNA: TGTGCCAGCAGCGCCCAGGGGTATGGAAACACCATATATTTT; CDR3 protein: CASSAQGYGNTIYF
J gene: TRBJ2-5; D gene: -; CDR3 length: 14; clone size: -; V gene: TRBV19; CDR3 DNA: TGTGCCAGTAGTATTTGGAGCCAGCAAGAGACCCAGTACTTC; CDR3 protein: CASSIWSQQETQYF
J gene: TRBJ2-7; D gene: TRBD1; CDR3 length: 15; clone size: -; V gene: TRBV28; CDR3 DNA: TGTGCCAGCAATAGTATAGGGGGCGCTACCTACGAGCAGTACTTC; CDR3 protein: CASNSIGGATYEQYF
J gene: TRBJ2-1; D gene: -; CDR3 length: 12; clone size: -; V gene: TRBV11-2; CDR3 DNA: TGTGCCAGCAGCTTAGGCCCACCCCGGGAGTTCTTC; CDR3 protein: CASSLGPPREFF
J gene: TRBJ2-3; D gene: TRBD1; CDR3 length: 15; clone size: -; V gene: TRBV30; CDR3 DNA: TGTGCCTGGAGAGACAGGGGGCGCGTAACAGATACGCAGTATTTT; CDR3 protein: CAWRDRGRVTDTQYF
J gene: TRBJ1-5; D gene: -; CDR3 length: 12; clone size: -; V gene: TRBV12-3/TRBV12-4; CDR3 DNA: TGTGCCAGCAGCCCGGGACAACGGTCCCAGCATTTT; CDR3 protein: CASSPGQRSQHF
J gene: TRBJ1-2; D gene: -; CDR3 length: 13; clone size: -; V gene: TRBV28; CDR3 DNA: TGTGCCAGCAGTTTAGGGGGGGGAAAAGGCTACACCTTC; CDR3 protein: CASSLGGGKGYTF
J gene: TRBJ2-3; D gene: TRBD2; CDR3 length: 14; clone size: -; V gene: TRBV2; CDR3 DNA: TGTGCCAGCAGTGAAATAGCGGGGGCGGATACGCAGTATTTT; CDR3 protein: CASSEIAGADTQYF
J gene: TRBJ1-2; D gene: -; CDR3 length: 13; clone size: -; V gene: TRBV6-4; CDR3 DNA: TGTGCCAGCAGTGAAGGAGGTCCGTCTGGCTACACCTTC; CDR3 protein: CASSEGGPSGYTF
J gene: TRBJ2-1; D gene: -; CDR3 length: 15; clone size: -; V gene: TRBV6-1; CDR3 DNA: TGTGCCAGCAGTGAAACGTCGACAGGAAACAATGAGCAGTTCTTC; CDR3 protein: CASSETSTGNNEQFF
J gene: TRBJ2-5; D gene: -; CDR3 length: 14; clone size: -; V gene: TRBV7-9; CDR3 DNA: TGTGCCAGCAGCCCGGACGGGAGCCAAGAGACCCAGTACTTC; CDR3 protein: CASSPDGSQETQYF
J gene: TRBJ2-7; D gene: -; CDR3 length: 15; clone size: -; V gene: TRBV6-2/TRBV6-3; CDR3 DNA: TGTGCCAGCAGTTACTCGGAGGGGGCTTACTACGAGCAGTACTTC; CDR3 protein: CASSYSEGAYYEQYF
J gene: TRBJ1-1; D gene: -; CDR3 length: 13; clone size: -; V gene: TRBV6-4; CDR3 DNA: TGTGCCAGCAGTGACAGGGAGTGGACTGAAGCTTTCTTT; CDR3 protein: CASSDREWTEAFF
J gene: TRBJ2-5; D gene: -; CDR3 length: 17; clone size: -; V gene: TRBV24-1; CDR3 DNA: TGTGCCACCAGTGATTTTACGGCCCGAGGAGCTAAAGAGACCCAGTACTTC; CDR3 protein: CATSDFTARGAKETQYF
J gene: TRBJ2-2; D gene: -; CDR3 length: 13; clone size: -; V gene: TRBV9; CDR3 DNA: TGTGCCAGCAGCGTAAGAGACTCCGGGGAGCTGTTTTTT; CDR3 protein: CASSVRDSGELFF
J gene: TRBJ2-1; D gene: TRBD2; CDR3 length: 17; clone size: -; V gene: TRBV19; CDR3 DNA: TGTGCCAGTAGTATTTATCTGATACTAGCGGGGGGTAATGAGCAGTTCTTC; CDR3 protein: CASSIYLILAGGNEQFF
J gene: TRBJ1-4; D gene: -; CDR3 length: 13; clone size: -; V gene: TRBV25-1; CDR3 DNA: TGTGCCAGCCGACAGTCCCCGGGTGAAAAACTGTTTTTT; CDR3 protein: CASRQSPGEKLFF
J gene: TRBJ1-6; D gene: -; CDR3 length: 16; clone size: -; V gene: TRBV28; CDR3 DNA: TGTGCCAGCAGTGAAGATGTGAGCTCCTATAATTCACCCCTCCACTTT; CDR3 protein: CASSEDVSSYNSPLHF
J gene: TRBJ2-1; D gene: TRBD2; CDR3 length: 16; clone size: -; V gene: TRBV28; CDR3 DNA: TGTGCCAGCAGTCCCCGGAGATTTAGGCGGGAGGATGAGCAGTTCTTC; CDR3 protein: CASSPRRFRREDEQFF
J gene: TRBJ2-1; D gene: -; CDR3 length: 11; clone size: -; V gene: TRBV6-5; CDR3 DNA: TGTGCCAGCAGTTCCCTAGGCCGTCAGTTCTTC; CDR3 protein: CASSSLGRQFF
J gene: TRBJ2-5; D gene: -; CDR3 length: 14; clone size: -; V gene: TRBV5-1; CDR3 DNA: TGCGCCAGCAGCCCCCGGAGGTTCCAAGAGACCCAGTACTTC; CDR3 protein: CASSPRRFQETQYF
J gene: TRBJ1-2; D gene: -; CDR3 length: 12; clone size: -; V gene: TRBV12-3/TRBV12-4; CDR3 DNA: TGTGCCAGCAGTTTACCGAGAGCAGGCTACACCTTC; CDR3 protein: CASSLPRAGYTF
J gene: TRBJ1-1; D gene: TRBD1; CDR3 length: 14; clone size: many; V gene: TRBV3-1/TRBV3-2; CDR3 DNA: TGTGCCAGCAGCCCCAGACAGGGGAACACTGAAGCTTTCTTT; CDR3 protein: CASSPRQGNTEAFF
J gene: TRBJ2-7; D gene: TRBD1; CDR3 length: 16; clone size: -; V gene: TRBV3-1/TRBV3-2; CDR3 DNA: TGTGCCAGCAGCCGATTAACAGGGGGCGCAGCTTACGAGCAGTACTTC; CDR3 protein: CASSRLTGGAAYEQYF
J gene: TRBJ1-2; D gene: -; CDR3 length: 13; clone size: -; V gene: TRBV6-1; CDR3 DNA: TGTGCCAGCAGTGAAGCGGGGCCAGATGGCTACACCTTC; CDR3 protein: CASSEAGPDGYTF
J gene: TRBJ2-2; D gene: -; CDR3 length: 13; clone size: -; V gene: TRBV12-3/TRBV12-4; CDR3 DNA: TGTGCCAGCAGTTTAGGGCCGGGAAGGGAGCTGTTTTTT; CDR3 protein: CASSLGPGRELFF